A selection of T cell receptor beta chains follows, all from one sample in a study of T cells in tuberculosis. The table came from immunoSEQ multiplex PCR; TCRdb's copy has only in-frame clones and leaves some out. The profile covers approximately 29,000 clones, with roughly 90% appearing a single time and 5.5% to 6.5% taken by the ten largest. Material for sequencing was PBMCs. These receptor sequences come from a donor aged 10-29 years with latent tuberculosis or without tuberculosis infection. Both conserved end residues are part of each CDR3. The order of the fields is CDR3 protein, CDR3 DNA, CDR3 length, clone size, J gene, D gene, V gene. The D gene is left open where the match is weak. Only some rows state a clone size, as once, few, many or a class for expanded clones.

CDR3 protein: CASSLWGQFTDTQYF
CDR3 DNA: TGTGCCAGCAGCCTATGGGGACAGTTCACAGATACGCAGTATTTT
CDR3 length: 15
clone size: NA
J gene: TRBJ2-3
D gene: TRBD1
V gene: TRBV5-6

CDR3 protein: CASSLMGPNEQYF
CDR3 DNA: TGCGCCAGCAGCTTAATGGGGCCGAACGAGCAGTACTTC
CDR3 length: 13
clone size: NA
J gene: TRBJ2-7
D gene: NA
V gene: TRBV5-1

CDR3 protein: CASSQTGAGELFF
CDR3 DNA: TGCGCCAGCAGCCAGACCGGGGCCGGGGAGCTGTTTTTT
CDR3 length: 13
clone size: once
J gene: TRBJ2-2
D gene: NA
V gene: TRBV4-1

CDR3 protein: CASSRTSGITDTQYF
CDR3 DNA: TGCGCCAGCAGTCGGACTAGCGGGATCACAGATACGCAGTATTTT
CDR3 length: 15
clone size: NA
J gene: TRBJ2-3
D gene: TRBD2
V gene: TRBV10-2

CDR3 protein: CASSSLGTGGSPLHF
CDR3 DNA: TGCGCCAGCAGCTCCCTCGGGACAGGGGGTTCACCCCTCCACTTT
CDR3 length: 15
clone size: few
J gene: TRBJ1-6
D gene: TRBD1
V gene: TRBV5-1

CDR3 protein: CASSSQGGVYGNTIYF
CDR3 DNA: TGTGCCAGCAGCTCCCAGGGGGGAGTATATGGAAACACCATATATTTT
CDR3 length: 16
clone size: NA
J gene: TRBJ1-3
D gene: TRBD1
V gene: TRBV7-9

CDR3 protein: CASQSGGVSDQETQYF
CDR3 DNA: TGCGCCAGTCAAAGCGGGGGGGTGTCTGACCAAGAGACCCAGTACTTC
CDR3 length: 16
clone size: NA
J gene: TRBJ2-5
D gene: TRBD2
V gene: TRBV5-1

CDR3 protein: CASSHTSGGLQQYF
CDR3 DNA: TGTGCCAGCAGCCACACTAGCGGGGGCCTCCAGCAGTACTTC
CDR3 length: 14
clone size: once
J gene: TRBJ2-7
D gene: TRBD2
V gene: TRBV13

CDR3 protein: CSGGEVGSGNTIYF
CDR3 DNA: TGCAGCGGCGGGGAGGTTGGCTCTGGAAACACCATATATTTT
CDR3 length: 14
clone size: NA
J gene: TRBJ1-3
D gene: NA
V gene: TRBV29-1

CDR3 protein: CASSPNYEQYF
CDR3 DNA: TGTGCCAGCTCACCTAACTACGAGCAGTACTTC
CDR3 length: 11
clone size: NA
J gene: TRBJ2-7
D gene: NA
V gene: TRBV18

CDR3 protein: CASSWRGNTEAFF
CDR3 DNA: TGTGCCAGCAGCTGGAGGGGGAACACTGAAGCTTTCTTT
CDR3 length: 13
clone size: once
J gene: TRBJ1-1
D gene: NA
V gene: TRBV7-9

CDR3 protein: CASSKAVAGWSNQPQHF
CDR3 DNA: TGTGCCAGCAGCAAAGCGGTGGCAGGTTGGAGCAATCAGCCCCAGCATTTT
CDR3 length: 17
clone size: once
J gene: TRBJ1-5
D gene: NA
V gene: TRBV21-1

CDR3 protein: CASSLVAGNNSPLHF
CDR3 DNA: TGTGCCAGCAGCTTGGTCGCAGGGAATAATTCACCCCTCCACTTT
CDR3 length: 15
clone size: NA
J gene: TRBJ1-6
D gene: NA
V gene: TRBV5-5

CDR3 protein: CASTLNRDTAYYEQYF
CDR3 DNA: TGTGCCAGCACTCTGAACCGGGACACGGCTTACTACGAGCAGTACTTC
CDR3 length: 16
clone size: NA
J gene: TRBJ2-7
D gene: NA
V gene: TRBV7-9

CDR3 protein: CSVEEQGGVTEAFF
CDR3 DNA: TGCAGCGTTGAAGAACAGGGGGGGGTCACTGAAGCTTTCTTT
CDR3 length: 14
clone size: NA
J gene: TRBJ1-1
D gene: TRBD1
V gene: TRBV29-1

CDR3 protein: CASSYSADQPQHF
CDR3 DNA: TGTGCCAGCAGTTACTCGGCGGATCAGCCCCAGCATTTT
CDR3 length: 13
clone size: NA
J gene: TRBJ1-5
D gene: NA
V gene: TRBV6-5

CDR3 protein: CASSLGTSGKETQYF
CDR3 DNA: TGTGCCAGCAGCTTGGGGACTAGCGGGAAAGAGACCCAGTACTTC
CDR3 length: 15
clone size: NA
J gene: TRBJ2-5
D gene: TRBD2
V gene: TRBV5-6

CDR3 protein: CASSPSVLGGNTIYF
CDR3 DNA: TGTGCCAGCAGTCCCTCCGTGCTAGGCGGAAACACCATATATTTT
CDR3 length: 15
clone size: NA
J gene: TRBJ1-3
D gene: NA
V gene: TRBV6-6

CDR3 protein: CASNSLGANVLTF
CDR3 DNA: TGCGCCAGCAACTCCCTCGGGGCCAACGTCCTGACTTTC
CDR3 length: 13
clone size: NA
J gene: TRBJ2-6
D gene: NA
V gene: TRBV10-1

CDR3 protein: CASSLSHMTGAADTQYF
CDR3 DNA: TGCGCCAGCAGCTTGAGCCACATGACAGGGGCCGCAGATACGCAGTATTTT
CDR3 length: 17
clone size: NA
J gene: TRBJ2-3
D gene: TRBD1
V gene: TRBV5-1

CDR3 protein: CSFQPGGTDTQYF
CDR3 DNA: TGCAGCTTCCAGCCGGGGGGTACAGATACGCAGTATTTT
CDR3 length: 13
clone size: NA
J gene: TRBJ2-3
D gene: TRBD2
V gene: TRBV29-1

CDR3 protein: CASSSSGGGPGDEQFF
CDR3 DNA: TGTGCCAGCAGCTCCTCGGGGGGGGGCCCGGGCGATGAGCAGTTCTTC
CDR3 length: 16
clone size: NA
J gene: TRBJ2-1
D gene: TRBD2
V gene: TRBV11-3

CDR3 protein: CASSQDRIYGYTF
CDR3 DNA: TGTGCCAGCTCACAGGACAGGATCTATGGCTACACCTTC
CDR3 length: 13
clone size: once
J gene: TRBJ1-2
D gene: TRBD1
V gene: TRBV18

CDR3 protein: CAISDTPPTDNEQFF
CDR3 DNA: TGTGCCATCAGTGACACCCCCCCAACGGACAATGAGCAGTTCTTC
CDR3 length: 15
clone size: NA
J gene: TRBJ2-1
D gene: NA
V gene: TRBV10-3

CDR3 protein: CASSPTSYTGELFF
CDR3 DNA: TGTGCCAGCAGCCCTACTAGTTACACCGGGGAGCTGTTTTTT
CDR3 length: 14
clone size: NA
J gene: TRBJ2-2
D gene: NA
V gene: TRBV11-2

CDR3 protein: CATSDYSTDTQYF
CDR3 DNA: TGTGCCACCTCGGACTATAGCACAGATACGCAGTATTTT
CDR3 length: 13
clone size: NA
J gene: TRBJ2-3
D gene: NA
V gene: TRBV6-5

CDR3 protein: CASSPGLGETQYF
CDR3 DNA: TGTGCCAGCAGCCCCGGACTAGGCGAGACCCAGTACTTC
CDR3 length: 13
clone size: NA
J gene: TRBJ2-5
D gene: TRBD2
V gene: TRBV7-3

CDR3 protein: CASSPGTPLRGWIF
CDR3 DNA: TGTGCCAGCAGCCCCGGGACCCCGCTCAGGGGATGGATTTTT
CDR3 length: 14
clone size: NA
J gene: TRBJ1-4
D gene: NA
V gene: TRBV5-8

CDR3 protein: CASSPTGRYGYTF
CDR3 DNA: TGTGCCAGCAGCCCGACAGGGCGATATGGCTACACCTTC
CDR3 length: 13
clone size: NA
J gene: TRBJ1-2
D gene: TRBD1
V gene: TRBV7-2

CDR3 protein: CASSFFSGQNSPLHF
CDR3 DNA: TGCGCCAGCAGCTTCTTTTCAGGACAAAATTCACCCCTCCACTTT
CDR3 length: 15
clone size: once
J gene: TRBJ1-6
D gene: NA
V gene: TRBV5-1

CDR3 protein: CSVEDRGGRETQYF
CDR3 DNA: TGCAGCGTTGAAGATCGTGGTGGTCGGGAGACCCAGTACTTC
CDR3 length: 14
clone size: NA
J gene: TRBJ2-5
D gene: NA
V gene: TRBV29-1